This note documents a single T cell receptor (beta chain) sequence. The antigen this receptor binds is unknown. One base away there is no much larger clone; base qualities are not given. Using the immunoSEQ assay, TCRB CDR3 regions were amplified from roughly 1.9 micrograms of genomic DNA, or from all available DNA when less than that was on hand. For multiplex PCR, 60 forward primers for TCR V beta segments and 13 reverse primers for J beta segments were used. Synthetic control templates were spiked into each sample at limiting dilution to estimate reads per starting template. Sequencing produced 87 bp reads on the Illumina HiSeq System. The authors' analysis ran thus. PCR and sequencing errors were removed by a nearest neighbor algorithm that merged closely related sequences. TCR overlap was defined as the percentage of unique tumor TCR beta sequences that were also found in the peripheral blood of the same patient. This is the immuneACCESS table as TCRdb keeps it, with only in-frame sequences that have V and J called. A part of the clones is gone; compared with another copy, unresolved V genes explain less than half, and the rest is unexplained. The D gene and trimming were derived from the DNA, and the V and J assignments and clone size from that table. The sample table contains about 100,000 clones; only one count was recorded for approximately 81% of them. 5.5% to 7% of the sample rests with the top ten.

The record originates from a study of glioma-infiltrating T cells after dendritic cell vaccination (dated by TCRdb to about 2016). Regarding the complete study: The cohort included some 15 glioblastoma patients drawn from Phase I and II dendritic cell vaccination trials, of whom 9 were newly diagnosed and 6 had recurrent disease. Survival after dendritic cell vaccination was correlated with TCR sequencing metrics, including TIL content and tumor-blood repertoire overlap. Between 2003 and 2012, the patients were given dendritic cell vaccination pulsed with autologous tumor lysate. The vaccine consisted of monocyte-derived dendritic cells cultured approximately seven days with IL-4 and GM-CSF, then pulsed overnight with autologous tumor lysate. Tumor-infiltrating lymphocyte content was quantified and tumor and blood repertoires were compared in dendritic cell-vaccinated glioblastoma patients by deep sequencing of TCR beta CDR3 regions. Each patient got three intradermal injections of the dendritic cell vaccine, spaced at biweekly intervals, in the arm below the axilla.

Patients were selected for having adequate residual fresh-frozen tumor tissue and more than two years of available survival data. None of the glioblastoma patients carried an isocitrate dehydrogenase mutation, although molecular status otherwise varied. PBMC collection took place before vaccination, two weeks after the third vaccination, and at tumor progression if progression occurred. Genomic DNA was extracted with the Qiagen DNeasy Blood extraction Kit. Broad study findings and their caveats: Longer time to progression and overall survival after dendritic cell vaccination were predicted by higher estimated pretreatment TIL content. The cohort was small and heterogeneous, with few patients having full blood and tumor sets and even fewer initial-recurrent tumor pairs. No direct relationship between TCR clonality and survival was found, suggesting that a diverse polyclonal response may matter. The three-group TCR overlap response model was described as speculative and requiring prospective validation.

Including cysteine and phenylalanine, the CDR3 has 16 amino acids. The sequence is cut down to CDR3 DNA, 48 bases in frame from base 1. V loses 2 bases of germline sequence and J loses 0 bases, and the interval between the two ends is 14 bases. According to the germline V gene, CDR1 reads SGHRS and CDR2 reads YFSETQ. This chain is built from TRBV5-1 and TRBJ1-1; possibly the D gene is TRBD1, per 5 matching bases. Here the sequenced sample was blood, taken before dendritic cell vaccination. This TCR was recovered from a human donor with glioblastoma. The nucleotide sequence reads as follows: TGCGCCAGCAGCTTTCAGGGCCAAGAGATGAACACTGAAGCTTTCTTT. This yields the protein CASSFQGQEMNTEAFF.